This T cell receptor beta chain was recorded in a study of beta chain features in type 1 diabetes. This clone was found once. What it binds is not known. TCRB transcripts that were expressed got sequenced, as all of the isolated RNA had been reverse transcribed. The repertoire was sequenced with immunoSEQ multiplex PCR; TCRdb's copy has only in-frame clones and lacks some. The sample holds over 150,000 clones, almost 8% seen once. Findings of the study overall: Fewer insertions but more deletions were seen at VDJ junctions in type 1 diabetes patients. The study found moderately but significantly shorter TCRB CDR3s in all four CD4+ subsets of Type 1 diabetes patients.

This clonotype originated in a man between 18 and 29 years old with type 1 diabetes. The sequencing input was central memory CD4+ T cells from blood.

Here the CDR3 DNA reads TGTGCCAGCAGCCCAGAGGGACTCCACGTCTACGAGCAGTACTTC. This sequence encodes CASSPEGLHVYEQYF. This sequence joins TRBV7-8 and TRBJ2-7; D is possibly TRBD2 (6 bases). Germline values: CDR1 SGHVS, CDR2 FQNEAQ. The CDR3 sequence is 15 residues long. V was clipped by 5 bases and J by 3 bases, with 17 bases between them.